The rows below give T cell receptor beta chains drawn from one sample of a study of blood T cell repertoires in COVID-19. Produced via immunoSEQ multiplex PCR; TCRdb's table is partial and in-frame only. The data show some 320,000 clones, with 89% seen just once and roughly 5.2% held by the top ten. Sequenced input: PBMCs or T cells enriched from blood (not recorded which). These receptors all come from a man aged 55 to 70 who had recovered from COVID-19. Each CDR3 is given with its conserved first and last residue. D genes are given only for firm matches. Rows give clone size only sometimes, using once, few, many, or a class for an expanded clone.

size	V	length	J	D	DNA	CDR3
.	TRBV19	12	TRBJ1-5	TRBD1	TGTGCCAGTAGGGACAGGGATCAGCCCCAGCATTTT	CASRDRDQPQHF
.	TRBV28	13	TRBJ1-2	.	TGTGCCAGCCGGCGGACAGCTTACTATGGCTACACCTTC	CASRRTAYYGYTF
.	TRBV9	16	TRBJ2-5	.	TGTGCCAGCAGCGTAGGGGGATTGGGAGGACAAGAGACCCAGTACTTC	CASSVGGLGGQETQYF
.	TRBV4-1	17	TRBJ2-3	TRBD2	TGCGCCAGCAGCCAAGTGTTAGCGGGAGCTCTCGCAGATACGCAGTATTTT	CASSQVLAGALADTQYF
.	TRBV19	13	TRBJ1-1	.	TGTGCCAGTAGTATACCAGGGAACACTGAAGCTTTCTTT	CASSIPGNTEAFF
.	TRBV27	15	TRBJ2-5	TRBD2	TGTGCCAGCAGTTCGGCGGGGGGGGGAAGAGAGACCCAGTACTTC	CASSSAGGGRETQYF
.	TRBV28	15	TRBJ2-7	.	TGTGCCAGCAGTTTAGTGGGGCATACCACCTACGAGCAGTACTTC	CASSLVGHTTYEQYF
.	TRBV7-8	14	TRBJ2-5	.	TGTGCCAGCAGCCGAGGCCAGGCTAAAGAGACCCAGTACTTC	CASSRGQAKETQYF
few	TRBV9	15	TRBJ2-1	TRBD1	TGTGCCAGCAGCGGCGGACAGGGGCACTACAATGAGCAGTTCTTC	CASSGGQGHYNEQFF
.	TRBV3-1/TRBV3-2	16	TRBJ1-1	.	TGTGCCAGCAGCCAAGACCTGGGCAGGGTTCCCACTGAAGCTTTCTTT	CASSQDLGRVPTEAFF
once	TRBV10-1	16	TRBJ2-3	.	TGCGCCAGCAGTGATGGTAACTTGCCCCGAACAGATACGCAGTATTTT	CASSDGNLPRTDTQYF
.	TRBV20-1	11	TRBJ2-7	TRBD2	TGCAGTGCTGGACTAGTTTACGAGCAGTACTTC	CSAGLVYEQYF
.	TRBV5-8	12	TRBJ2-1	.	TGTGCCAGCTCCAGCGGGTACGGTGAGCAGTTCTTC	CASSSGYGEQFF
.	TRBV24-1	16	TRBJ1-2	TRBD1	TGTGCCACCAGTGATAGGGCAGGGGGCCCTTTTAATGGCTACACCTTC	CATSDRAGGPFNGYTF
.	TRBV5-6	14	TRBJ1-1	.	TGTGCCAGCAGCTTTACAGGTCTGAACACTGAAGCTTTCTTT	CASSFTGLNTEAFF
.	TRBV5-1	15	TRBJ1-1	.	TGCGCCAGCAGCTTGTCGGCACAGAGGAACACTGAAGCTTTCTTT	CASSLSAQRNTEAFF
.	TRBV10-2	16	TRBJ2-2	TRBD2	TGCGCCAGCAACCCGGGACTAGCGGCAAACACCGGGGAGCTGTTTTTT	CASNPGLAANTGELFF
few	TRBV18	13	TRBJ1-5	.	TGTGCCAGCTCACCAGGAGCCGATCAGCCCCAGCATTTT	CASSPGADQPQHF
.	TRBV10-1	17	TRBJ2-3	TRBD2	TGCGCCAGCAGCTCAAACTTAGCGGGAGCGGCCGCAGATACGCAGTATTTT	CASSSNLAGAAADTQYF
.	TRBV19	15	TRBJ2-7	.	TGTGCCAGTAGTGAGGACAGCCGGGGTACCTACGAGCAGTACTTC	CASSEDSRGTYEQYF
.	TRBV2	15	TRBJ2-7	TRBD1	TGTGCCAGCAGTGAGGTCAGGGGGCGAAGTTACGAGCAGTACTTC	CASSEVRGRSYEQYF
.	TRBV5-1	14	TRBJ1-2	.	TGCGCCAGCAGCTCGTCTGGGGGAGGGGATGGCTACACCTTC	CASSSSGGGDGYTF
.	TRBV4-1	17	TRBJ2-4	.	TGCGCCAGCAGCCAAGATTCCCAACATCTAGCCAAAAACATTCAGTACTTC	CASSQDSQHLAKNIQYF
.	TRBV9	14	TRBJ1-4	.	TGTGCCAGCAGCCGAGCCGCAACTAATGAAAAACTGTTTTTT	CASSRAATNEKLFF
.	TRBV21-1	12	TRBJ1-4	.	TGTGCCAGCAGCAATAGTAATGAAAAACTGTTTTTT	CASSNSNEKLFF
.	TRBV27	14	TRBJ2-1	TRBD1	TGTGCCAGCACCAGACAGGGCTCCTACAATGAGCAGTTCTTC	CASTRQGSYNEQFF
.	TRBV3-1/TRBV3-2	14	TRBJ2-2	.	TGTGCCAGCAGCCAAATGTTTAGCACCGGGGAGCTGTTTTTT	CASSQMFSTGELFF
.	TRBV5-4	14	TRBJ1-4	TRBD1	TGTGCCAGCAGCTACATACAGGGGAATGGAAAACTGTTTTTT	CASSYIQGNGKLFF
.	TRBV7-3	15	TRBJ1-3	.	TGTGCCAGCAGCTTAGCAGGGCCAGCCGGAAACACCATATATTTT	CASSLAGPAGNTIYF
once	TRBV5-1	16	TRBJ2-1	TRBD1	TGCGCCAGCAGCAAACCGGACAGGTCCCGGCGTAATGAGCAGTTCTTC	CASSKPDRSRRNEQFF
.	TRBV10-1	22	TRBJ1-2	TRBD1	TGCGCCAGCAGACAACACTATTACCCGGGACAGGGGGCGGGCCTATTAATCTATGGCTACACCTTC	CASRQHYYPGQGAGLLIYGYTF